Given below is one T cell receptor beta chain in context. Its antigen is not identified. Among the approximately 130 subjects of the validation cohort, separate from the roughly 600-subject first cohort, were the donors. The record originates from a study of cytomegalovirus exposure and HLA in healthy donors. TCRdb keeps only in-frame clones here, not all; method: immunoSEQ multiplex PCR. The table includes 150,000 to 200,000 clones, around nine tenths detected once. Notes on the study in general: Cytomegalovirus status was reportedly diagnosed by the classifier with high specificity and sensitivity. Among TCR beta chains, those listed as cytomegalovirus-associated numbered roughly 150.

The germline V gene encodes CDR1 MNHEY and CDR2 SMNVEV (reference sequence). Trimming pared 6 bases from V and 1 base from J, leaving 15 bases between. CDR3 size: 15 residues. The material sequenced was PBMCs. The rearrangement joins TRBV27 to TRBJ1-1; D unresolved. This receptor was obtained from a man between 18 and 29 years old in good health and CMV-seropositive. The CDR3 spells CASSSPRSQNTEAFF. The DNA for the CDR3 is TGTGCCAGCAGCTCTCCTCGGTCTCAGAACACTGAAGCTTTCTTT.